This TCR beta chain originates from a study of T-cell memory formation after mild COVID-19. The wider study: TCR clusters mostly belonged to single donors.

A 5'RACE reaction primed in the constant segment made cDNA libraries of TCR alpha and TCR beta, and these carried sample barcodes and UMIs. TCRdb passed the 5' RACE reads through MiXCR, listing each CDR3 protein once. The table lists some 350,000 distinct CDR3 sequences, around 13% of them singletons. The study, taken as a whole, reports: CD4/CD8 balance held among clones contracting day 15 to 85, and later expanders leaned CD4+.

The CDR3 is 17 amino acids. Germline-derived CDR1 and CDR2 are SGHRS and YFSETQ. V gave up 3 bases and J gave up 1 base; unmatched junction bases: 10. The table lists this clonotype with a few counts. The antigen remains undetermined. The V gene is TRBV5-1, the J gene TRBJ2-3; 8 bases line up with TRBD2. The receptor's source is a man younger than 30 who had mild COVID-19 (a few samples of this study predate the infection). Cell type and time point are not known. The specimen sequenced was PBMCs or a T cell subset sorted from them (not recorded which). The CDR3 DNA sequence: TGCGCCAGCAGCTCCCAAAAAATTAGCGGGGGCACAGATACGCAGTATTTT. The encoded protein is CASSSQKISGGTDTQYF.